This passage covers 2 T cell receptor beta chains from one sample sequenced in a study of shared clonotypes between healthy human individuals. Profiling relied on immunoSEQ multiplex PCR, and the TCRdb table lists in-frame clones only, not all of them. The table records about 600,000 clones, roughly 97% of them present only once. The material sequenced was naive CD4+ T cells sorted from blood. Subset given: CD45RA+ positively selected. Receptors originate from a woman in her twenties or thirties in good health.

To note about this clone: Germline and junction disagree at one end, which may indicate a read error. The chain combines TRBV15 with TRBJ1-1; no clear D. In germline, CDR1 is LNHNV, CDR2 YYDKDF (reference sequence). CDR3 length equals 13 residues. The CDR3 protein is CAASRVVNTEAFF. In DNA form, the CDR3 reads TGTGCCGCCAGCAGAGTAGTGAACACTGAAGCTTTCTTT.

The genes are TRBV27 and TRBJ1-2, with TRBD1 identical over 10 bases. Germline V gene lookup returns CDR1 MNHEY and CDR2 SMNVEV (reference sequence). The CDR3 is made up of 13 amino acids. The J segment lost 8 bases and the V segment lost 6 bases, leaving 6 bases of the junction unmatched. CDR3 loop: CASRWDRGGGYTF. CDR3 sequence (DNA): TGTGCCAGCAGGTGGGACAGGGGAGGGGGCTACACCTTC.